Each of the 19 T cell receptor beta chains below was sequenced from the same sample in a study of shared T cell receptors in the human thymus. Sequenced by immunoSEQ multiplex PCR; TCRdb stores in-frame clones only, minus some. The data hold roughly 500,000 clones, with approximately 80% observed a single time. The data were also submitted as part of a second study, on human thymus T cells.

Sequenced: thymocytes. The receptors shown here come from a boy under two years old with a congenital heart defect.

The chain uses TRBV7-8 and TRBJ1-2; perhaps TRBD1 as D (6 bases). Germline V gene sequence: CDR1 SGHVS, CDR2 FQNEAQ. The V end lost 8 bases, the J end lost 2 bases, and 15 bases lay between the germline ends. The CDR3 sequence is 14 residues long. The CDR3 here is CASGGRTWNYGYTF. The DNA for the CDR3 is TGTGCCAGCGGGGGCAGGACTTGGAACTATGGCTACACCTTC.

The chain joins TRBV21-1 to TRBJ2-2; the DNA was not used to check the table's D call, TRBD2. TRBV21-1 is an annotated pseudogene. This CDR3 has 15 residues. The CDR3 sequence is CASRPRRGGTGELFF. Here the CDR3 DNA reads TGTGCCAGCAGGCCTCGGCGGGGCGGCACCGGGGAGCTGTTTTTT.

The CDR3 DNA reads as TGTGCCAGCAGCCAAGCTGACCGGGACAGATCCTACGAGCAGTACTTC. Translating gives CASSQADRDRSYEQYF. This rearrangement joins TRBV27 to TRBJ2-7, with 7 bases matching TRBD1. The V gene end was trimmed by 6 bases and the J gene end by 1 base; junction bases not matched to a gene: 12. Germline V gives CDR1 MNHEY, CDR2 SMNVEV (reference sequence). This CDR3 is 16 amino acids long.

This chain links TRBV14 with TRBJ2-3; the match to TRBD2 covers 9 bases. The J segment lost 5 bases and the V segment lost 2 bases, leaving 5 bases of the junction unmatched. CDR3 length: 15 amino acids. Germline lookup yields CDR1 SGHDN and CDR2 FVKESK. The CDR3 DNA reads TGTGCCAGCAGCCAATACGGCGGGGGGGAAGATACGCAGTATTTT. It encodes CASSQYGGGEDTQYF.

The rearrangement joins TRBV28 to TRBJ2-5; 8 nucleotides align to TRBD1. Germline-derived CDR1 and CDR2 are MDHEN and SYDVKM. With V trimmed by 3 bases and J by 5 bases, 5 bases remained unmatched. The CDR3 contains 14 residues. The CDR3 sequence: CASSFRTGSETQYF. The DNA of the CDR3 is TGTGCCAGCAGTTTCAGGACAGGGTCGGAGACCCAGTACTTC.

The rearrangement joins TRBV7-9 to TRBJ2-1; TRBD2 matches 9 bases. The CDR3 runs to 15 residues. Germline loops: CDR1 SEHNR, CDR2 FQNEAQ (reference sequence). With V trimmed by 5 bases and J by 7 bases, 9 bases remained unmatched. As DNA, the CDR3 is TGTGCCAGCAGCCGCCGACGACTAGCGGAGAATGAGCAGTTCTTC. It codes for CASSRRRLAENEQFF.

The rearrangement joins TRBV27 to TRBJ1-1, with D possibly matching TRBD1 (6 bases). The CDR3 has 11 residues. Germline CDR1 is MNHEY and CDR2 is SMNVEV (reference sequence). V lost 8 bases and J 6 bases, leaving 10 bases between the germline ends. The CDR3 here is CASWGGAEAFF. CDR3 sequence (DNA): TGTGCCAGCTGGGGGGGCGCTGAAGCTTTCTTT.

The chain employs TRBV15 and TRBJ1-2; D is possibly TRBD1 (6 bases). The germline CDR1 and CDR2 sequences are LNHNV and YYDKDF (reference sequence). Trimming removed 8 bases from V and 5 bases from J, with 15 bases in between. This CDR3 comprises 13 residues. CDR3 sequence (DNA): TGTGCCACCTCGAGGGACACTTTATATGGCTACACCTTC. Translated, it gives CATSRDTLYGYTF.

This sequence joins TRBV11-2 and TRBJ2-1; 8 bases map to TRBD2. CDR3 length: 16 amino acids. Per germline, CDR1 SGHAT and CDR2 FQNNGV. J lost 6 bases, V lost 5 bases, and 12 bases had no gene match. The DNA for the CDR3 is TGTGCCAGCAGCCCCGCTATAGCGGGACGCGGCAATGAGCAGTTCTTC. Protein sequence: CASSPAIAGRGNEQFF.

The V call is TRBV6-5, the J call TRBJ2-1; perhaps TRBD2 as D (5 bases). The CDR3 totals 16 residues. Trimming shortened V by 2 bases and J by 0 bases, and 11 bases separated the two germline ends. Germline loops: CDR1 MNHEY, CDR2 SVGAGI. Here the CDR3 reads CASSYRRGLSYNEQFF. DNA of the CDR3: TGTGCCAGCAGTTACCGCCGAGGGCTCTCCTACAATGAGCAGTTCTTC.

The gene calls are TRBV25-1 and TRBJ2-5; D is unresolved. The V end lost 1 base, the J end lost 3 bases, and 12 bases lay between the germline ends. Germline assignment: CDR1 MGHDK and CDR2 SYGVNS. The CDR3 totals 15 residues. The CDR3 protein is CASSESRVSKETQYF. The DNA for the CDR3 is TGTGCCAGCAGTGAATCTCGGGTTTCCAAAGAGACCCAGTACTTC.

V usage is TRBV27 and J usage is TRBJ2-1, with 11 bases identical to TRBD2. V was pared by 6 bases and J by 0 bases, with 7 bases of the junction left unmatched. The CDR3 is 17 amino acids. Per the germline V gene, CDR1 is MNHEY and CDR2 is SMNVEV (reference sequence). The CDR3 bases are TGTGCCAGCAGGTCTAGCGGGAGGACCCTCTCCTACAATGAGCAGTTCTTC. As protein: CASRSSGRTLSYNEQFF.

This chain joins TRBV5-8 and TRBJ2-1, with a possible D match to TRBD1 (6 bases). The CDR3 sequence is 18 residues long. From germline, CDR1 is SGHTS and CDR2 YDEGEE. V lost 1 base, J lost 0 bases, and 17 bases lay in between. CDR3: CASSLTPTGGGSYNEQFF. CDR3 bases: TGTGCCAGCAGCTTGACCCCGACAGGCGGCGGCTCCTACAATGAGCAGTTCTTC.

This clone appeared a single time. This chain connects TRBV5-6 to TRBJ2-3; weak D call: TRBD1 (6 bases). Between the trimmed V and J ends, which lost 0 bases and 0 bases, there was a span of 14 bases. Germline V gene data show CDR1 as SGHDT and CDR2 as YYEEEE. This CDR3 is 17 amino acids long. CDR3 in DNA: TGTGCCAGCAGCTTGGGCGTGTTAAGGGGGAGCACAGATACGCAGTATTTT. Translation gives CASSLGVLRGSTDTQYF.

The chain uses TRBV19 and TRBJ1-2; 8 bases match TRBD1. Germline trimming cut 2 bases from V and 2 bases from J; bases unmatched to any gene: 10. The CDR3 is 17 amino acids. Looked up from germline, CDR1 is LNHDA and CDR2 is SQIVND (reference sequence). CDR3 sequence: CASSIPQGALSNYGYTF. The CDR3 DNA is TGTGCCAGTAGTATACCGCAGGGGGCCCTCTCGAACTATGGCTACACCTTC.

V usage is TRBV13 and J usage is TRBJ2-3, with unresolved D. Trimming left V 5 bases short and J 4 bases short, with 10 bases between. The CDR3 is made up of 13 amino acids. Germline loops: CDR1 PRHDT, CDR2 FYEKMQ (reference sequence). The CDR3 loop reads CASSLPRADTQYF. CDR3 DNA sequence: TGTGCCAGCAGCCTACCACGGGCAGATACGCAGTATTTT.

The gene calls are TRBV27 and TRBJ2-3; weak D call: TRBD1 (6 bases). The CDR3 runs 14 residues. The germline gives CDR1 MNHEY, CDR2 SMNVEV (reference sequence). Trimming removed 3 bases at V and 3 bases at J, with 10 bases between. The CDR3: CASSFHRVTDTQYF. As DNA, the CDR3 is TGTGCCAGCAGTTTTCACAGGGTGACAGATACGCAGTATTTT.

The chain is built from TRBV5-1 and TRBJ2-7; 12 bases fit TRBD2. The CDR3 runs to 16 residues. Losses at the gene ends were 4 bases for V and 1 base for J; bases not matched to a gene: 6. CDR1 is SGHRS, CDR2 YFSETQ, per germline. The CDR3 loop reads CASSATSGGPSYEQYF. CDR3 sequence (DNA): TGCGCCAGCAGCGCGACTAGCGGGGGTCCATCCTACGAGCAGTACTTC.

This chain links TRBV6-4 with TRBJ1-2; 9 bases agree with TRBD1. V shed 4 bases and J 2 bases; nucleotides not matched to a gene: 8. This CDR3 has 16 amino acids. Germline assignment: CDR1 MRHNA and CDR2 SNTAGT. CDR3 loop: CASSAAPGQGNYGYTF. CDR3 DNA: TGTGCCAGCAGTGCCGCTCCGGGACAGGGAAACTATGGCTACACCTTC.